The 18 T cell receptor beta chains reported below all come from one sample, sequenced in a study of vaccination effects on CD4 cells after COVID-19. Viral peptide pool expansion of antigen-specific CD4+ T cells preceded sequencing in the ViraFEST assay. Cells that had been cultured for roughly 9 days were the source of isolated CD4+ T cells. Produced via immunoSEQ multiplex PCR; TCRdb's table is partial and in-frame only. The sample includes 55,000 to 65,000 clones, roughly four fifths seen only once; the top ten take over 2%. No antigen has been identified for these receptors. Sample: CD4+ T cells from PBMCs cultured with HCoV-229E spike peptides, taken before COVID-19 vaccination. The receptors were gathered from a human donor who received a COVID-19 vaccine.

The chain has TRBV18 and TRBJ1-2; D gene ambiguous. The CDR3 length is 12 residues. V lost 1 base and J 10 bases, leaving 10 bases between the germline ends. CDR1 is KGHSH, CDR2 LQKENI, per germline. This chain's CDR3 is CASSPLGGPYTF. The CDR3 DNA sequence: TGTGCCAGCTCACCACTGGGCGGCCCCTACACCTTC. The full variable domain, rest sourced from reference TRBV18 and TRBJ1-2, is NAGVMQNPRHLVRRRGQEARLRCSPMKGHSHVYWYRQLPEEGLKFMVYLQKENIIDESGMPKERFSAEFPKEGPSILRIQQVVRGDSAAYFCASSPLGGPYTFGSGTRLTVV.

The rearrangement joins TRBV27 to TRBJ2-5; D remains unclear. This CDR3 has 15 residues. Germline V CDR1 and CDR2: MNHEY, SMNVEV (reference sequence). V shed 6 bases and J shed 5 bases, with 19 bases lying between them. CDR3 sequence reads: CASRPSRSVWETQYF. Here the CDR3 DNA reads TGTGCCAGCAGACCTTCTCGCTCAGTTTGGGAGACCCAGTACTTC.

The gene calls are TRBV18 and TRBJ1-1; TRBD1 aligns across 8 bases. The trim removed 3 bases at V and 5 bases at J, leaving 11 bases unmatched. Looked up from germline, CDR1 is KGHSH and CDR2 is LQKENI. The CDR3 consists of 16 residues. CDR3 protein: CASSPENRGFRTEAFF. The CDR3 bases are TGTGCCAGCTCACCCGAAAACAGGGGGTTTCGGACTGAAGCTTTCTTT.

The gene calls are TRBV18 and TRBJ1-5; unclear D gene. V lost 6 bases, J lost 0 bases, and 9 bases lay in between. The V gene's germline CDR1 is KGHSH and CDR2 LQKENI. This CDR3 has 14 residues. CDR3 sequence reads: CASSLAPSNQPQHF. The DNA of the CDR3 is TGTGCCAGCTCCCTTGCCCCTAGCAATCAGCCCCAGCATTTT.

This rearrangement joins TRBV18 to TRBJ1-6; the D gene is possibly TRBD1 (5 bases). Germline values: CDR1 KGHSH, CDR2 LQKENI. The CDR3 runs 17 residues. V was trimmed by 3 bases and J by 10 bases, leaving 22 bases between them. The CDR3 sequence: CASSPYSVRDGASPLHF. In DNA, the CDR3 is TGTGCCAGCTCACCCTACTCAGTCCGGGACGGAGCCTCACCCCTCCACTTT.

The rearrangement joins TRBV3-1 (or the pseudogene TRBV3-2) to TRBJ2-5, with D unresolved. The CDR3 spans 13 residues. V was pared by 0 bases and J by 7 bases, with 9 bases between. Germline V gene sequence: CDR1 LGHDT, CDR2 YNNKEL (reference sequence). This CDR3 is CASSQDLSGTQYF. CDR3 DNA sequence: TGTGCCAGCAGCCAAGATCTTTCGGGGACCCAGTACTTC.

This clone was found a few times. V gene TRBV27 combines with J gene TRBJ1-2; the D is unclear. Looked up from germline, CDR1 is MNHEY and CDR2 is SMNVEV (reference sequence). V dropped 2 bases and J dropped 2 bases, with 6 bases sitting between them. This CDR3 has 13 amino acids. The CDR3 sequence is CASSLGPNYGYTF. CDR3 coding DNA: TGTGCCAGCAGTTTAGGCCCCAACTATGGCTACACCTTC.

The chain joins TRBV10-2 to TRBJ2-7; 9 bases fit TRBD1. With V trimmed by 8 bases and J by 0 bases, 2 bases remained unmatched. Germline CDR1 WSHSY, CDR2 SAAADI. The length of the CDR3 is 13 residues. CDR3 in DNA: TGCGCCAGCGGACAGGGGAGCTCCTACGAGCAGTACGTC. Protein product: CASGQGSSYEQYV.

CDR3 coding DNA: TGTGCCAGCAGCCCGCTTAGCGGGGGCACAGATACGCAGTATTTT. Amino acid sequence: CASSPLSGGTDTQYF. The chain uses TRBV7-3 and TRBJ2-3, with TRBD2 identical over 8 bases. With V trimmed by 5 bases and J by 1 base, 5 bases remained unmatched. Germline V lookup: CDR1 SGHTA, CDR2 FQGTGA. This CDR3 has 15 residues.

The V gene is TRBV30, the J gene TRBJ2-1, with no clear D. This CDR3 has 11 amino acids. V shed 1 base and J shed 7 bases, with 5 bases lying between them. Germline assignment: CDR1 GTSNPN and CDR2 SVGIG (reference sequence). The CDR3 bases are TGTGCCTGGAGTGGTTCGAATGAGCAGTTCTTC. This translates into CAWSGSNEQFF. Full variable domain (rest looked up from reference TRBV30 and TRBJ2-1): SQTIHQWPATLVQPVGSPLSLECTVEGTSNPNLYWYRQAAGRGLQLLFYSVGIGQISSEVPQNLSASRPQDRQFILSSKKLLLSDSGFYLCAWSGSNEQFFGPGTRLTVL.

The V gene is TRBV5-1, the J gene TRBJ2-1; 11 bases line up with TRBD2. CDR1 is SGHRS and CDR2 is YFSETQ in the germline V gene. V gave up 4 bases and J gave up 6 bases; unmatched junction bases: 6. There are 15 residues in the CDR3. The CDR3 is CASSLTSGVSNEQFF. In nucleotides, the CDR3 is TGCGCCAGCAGCCTGACTAGCGGGGTAAGCAATGAGCAGTTCTTC.

The chain couples TRBV5-4 to TRBJ2-7; 9 positions agree with TRBD2. Trimming removed 2 bases from V and 0 bases from J; junction bases left unmatched: 3. Germline-derived CDR1 and CDR2 are SGHNT and YYREEE (reference sequence). There are 15 residues in the CDR3. The CDR3 here is CASSFAGGSSYEQYV. The CDR3 region has the DNA TGTGCCAGCAGCTTCGCGGGGGGGAGCTCCTACGAGCAGTACGTC.

CDR3 loop: CASSRTASTDTQYF. CDR3 DNA sequence: TGTGCCAGCAGCCGGACAGCTAGCACAGATACGCAGTATTTT. The J gene is TRBJ2-3, the V gene TRBV6-5, with a possible D match to TRBD1 (6 bases). V lost 6 bases, J lost 0 bases, and 10 bases lay in between. CDR1 is MNHEY, CDR2 SVGAGI, per germline. CDR3 length: 14 residues.

The chain uses TRBV7-8 and TRBJ1-3, with D possibly matching TRBD1 (5 bases). There are 16 residues in the CDR3. CDR1 is SGHVS and CDR2 is FQNEAQ in the germline V gene. V gave up 2 bases and J gave up 0 bases, with 11 bases separating them. CDR3 loop: CASSLIPDSSGNTIYF. Written as DNA, the CDR3 is TGTGCCAGCAGCTTAATCCCCGACAGCTCTGGAAACACCATATATTTT. Variable domain in full (rest from reference TRBV7-8 and TRBJ1-3): GAGVSQSPRYKVAKRGQDVALRCDPISGHVSLFWYQQALGQGPEFLTYFQNEAQLDKSGLPSDRFFAERPEGSVSTLKIQRTQQEDSAVYLCASSLIPDSSGNTIYFGEGSWLTVV.

The chain has TRBV19 and TRBJ2-6; D not resolved. This CDR3 has 16 residues. Germline V lookup: CDR1 LNHDA, CDR2 SQIVND (reference sequence). V was shortened by 3 bases and J by 1 base, with 10 bases between the two germline ends. CDR3 sequence: CASSMWGASGANVLTF. DNA of the CDR3: TGTGCCAGTAGTATGTGGGGTGCGTCTGGGGCCAACGTCCTGACTTTC.

V is TRBV30 and J is TRBJ1-2, with D unresolved. Trimming removed 2 bases at V and 2 bases at J, with 9 bases between. Germline CDR1 and CDR2: GTSNPN and SVGIG (reference sequence). The CDR3 is 13 amino acids. In DNA, the CDR3 is TGTGCCTGGAGTCCCGACTGGAACTATGGCTACACCTTC. It yields the protein CAWSPDWNYGYTF.

This clone has a handful of counts. V and J are TRBV5-1 and TRBJ1-2; TRBD1 is a possible D gene (5 bases). Trimming cost V 2 bases and J 0 bases, with 8 bases left between them. The CDR3 loop spans 14 amino acids. Germline lookup yields CDR1 SGHRS and CDR2 YFSETQ. The CDR3 region is CASSLGTSNYGYTF. CDR3 nucleotides: TGCGCCAGCAGCTTAGGGACGTCTAACTATGGCTACACCTTC.

The rearrangement links TRBV4-1 to TRBJ1-1; tentatively, D is TRBD1 (5 bases). The germline gives CDR1 MGHRA, CDR2 YSYEKL. Trimming left V 4 bases short and J 1 base short, with 16 bases between. This CDR3 region has 16 residues. The CDR3 is CASSRNQGYQNTEAFF. CDR3 sequence (DNA): TGCGCCAGCAGCCGAAACCAGGGATATCAGAACACTGAAGCTTTCTTT.